This T cell receptor beta chain was captured in a study of shared clonotypes between healthy human individuals. V lost 5 bases and J 0 bases, leaving 14 bases between the germline ends. Germline loops: CDR1 PRHDT, CDR2 FYEKMQ (reference sequence). This CDR3 is 16 amino acids long. Assay used: immunoSEQ multiplex PCR; TCRdb lists only in-frame clones, some missing. The top ten hold around 50% of the sample, which has around 83,000 clones, 62% seen once. The origin of this receptor is a man aged 25-40 years in good health. Sequenced sample: memory CD8+ T cells sorted from blood. Documented subset: CD45RO+ cells pooled with CCR7-negative TemRA cells. The rearrangement uses TRBV13 and TRBJ1-3; D ambiguous. The CDR3 sequence: CASSPALQHSGNTIYF. Written as DNA, the CDR3 is TGTGCCAGCAGCCCAGCGTTGCAACACTCTGGAAACACCATATATTTT.